The 19 T cell receptor beta chains below come from one sample, sequenced in a study of monozygotic twins with inflammatory bowel disease. Reprocessing the 5' RACE reads, TCRdb reports a single entry for every CDR3 protein and omits DNA. This listing includes about 420,000 distinct CDR3 sequences. Source material: blood. The receptors come from a human donor with ulcerative colitis or Crohn's disease, or a healthy co-twin of an affected twin (not recorded which).

The V and J genes are TRBV11-3 and TRBJ2-1; the D gene TCRdb calls, TRBD1, cannot be checked with no DNA. Germline V gene data show CDR1 as SGHNT and CDR2 as YENEEA. The CDR3 is made up of 14 amino acids. CDR3 in amino acids: CASSFSVGVNEQFF. Based on the CDR3 plus reference TRBV11-3 and TRBJ2-1, the full variable domain is EAGVVQSPRYKIIEKKQPVAFWCNPISGHNTLYWYLQNLGQGPELLIRYENEEAVDDSQLPKDRFSAERLKGVDSTLKIQPAELGDSAVYLCASSFSVGVNEQFFGPGTRLTVL.

The gene calls are TRBV5-1 and TRBJ1-1; there is no DNA to check the TCRdb D call of TRBD1. Germline loops: CDR1 SGHRS, CDR2 YFSETQ. The CDR3 is made up of 16 amino acids. CDR3 sequence: CASSLGARDRGTEAFF.

The chain carries TRBV6-5 and TRBJ2-2. The germline CDR1 and CDR2 sequences are MNHEY and SVGAGI. CDR3 length: 13 amino acids. CDR3 in amino acids: CATQPRNTGELFF.

The chain employs TRBV20-1 and TRBJ1-3. Germline CDR1 DFQATT, CDR2 SNEGSKA (reference sequence). This CDR3 region has 13 residues. CDR3: CSALDSSGNTIYF.

The gene calls are TRBV10-3 and TRBJ2-5; the D gene TCRdb calls, TRBD1, cannot be checked with no DNA. Per germline, CDR1 ENHRY and CDR2 SYGVKD. The CDR3 consists of 15 residues. The CDR3 spells CAISALQGPQETQYF.

The CDR3 region is CSVRPNSYEQYF. The chain combines TRBV29-1 with TRBJ2-7. This CDR3 contains 12 residues. Germline CDR1 is SQVTM and CDR2 is ANQGSEA.

V is TRBV7-2 and J is TRBJ2-7; TCRdb selects TRBD2, and the lack of DNA leaves this call unchecked. The CDR3 is made up of 14 amino acids. Germline CDR1 SGHTA, CDR2 FQGNSA. CDR3 protein: CASSPGLASEEQYF.

The chain is built from TRBV20-1 and TRBJ2-3. The CDR3 has 13 amino acids. The germline CDR1 and CDR2 sequences are DFQATT and SNEGSKA (reference sequence). CDR3 loop: CSASSQAGDTQYF.

The gene calls are TRBV12-3 or TRBV12-4 and TRBJ1-1; TCRdb indicates TRBD1, and absent DNA this call remains unverified. The CDR3 contains 13 residues. This CDR3 reads CASRNRENTEAFF.

V is TRBV27 and J is TRBJ2-7; the TRBD1 assignment by TCRdb is unverifiable without DNA. The CDR3 length is 14 residues. Germline CDR1 MNHEY, CDR2 SMNVEV (reference sequence). The CDR3 sequence is CASRGAGLSYEQYF.

The rearrangement uses TRBV9 and TRBJ2-5; the TCRdb call, TRBD2, lacks DNA for checking. The germline CDR1 and CDR2 sequences are SGDLS and YYNGEE. The length of the CDR3 is 16 residues. The CDR3 sequence is CASSGLLAATQETQYF.

The chain couples TRBV2 to TRBJ1-1. The V gene's germline CDR1 is SNHLY and CDR2 FYNNEI. The length of the CDR3 is 11 residues. CDR3 amino acids: CASSREAEAFF.

The genes are TRBV28 and TRBJ2-1. The CDR3 is 12 residues long. CDR1 and CDR2 (germline): MDHEN, SYDVKM. The CDR3 spells CASSLKRNEQFF.

CDR3: CASSVPGMTYEQYF. The chain carries TRBV9 and TRBJ2-7; without DNA, the TCRdb call of TRBD1 cannot be checked. The CDR3 loop spans 14 amino acids. Germline CDR1 reads SGDLS; CDR2 reads YYNGEE.

The rearrangement links TRBV6-1 to TRBJ1-6; TCRdb reports TRBD1, a call that lacks DNA to check it against. CDR3 length: 15 amino acids. Germline V CDR1 and CDR2: MNHNS, SASEGT. This CDR3 reads CASGPDISYNSPLHF.

CDR3 loop: CASTPGLASQAYNEQFF. V usage is TRBV5-6 and J usage is TRBJ2-1; TCRdb outputs TRBD2, but without DNA this stays unchecked. The length of the CDR3 is 17 residues. Germline V gene sequence: CDR1 SGHDT, CDR2 YYEEEE.

This rearrangement joins TRBV20-1 to TRBJ1-5. Germline loops: CDR1 DFQATT, CDR2 SNEGSKA (reference sequence). CDR3 length equals 14 residues. CDR3 protein: CSATSGVSNQPQHF.

The chain employs TRBV5-5 and TRBJ1-1; TCRdb's D call of TRBD1 is untestable without DNA. The CDR3 is made up of 14 amino acids. The germline V gene encodes CDR1 SGHKS and CDR2 YYEKEE (reference sequence). The CDR3: CASSRDRTNTEAFF.

The V call is TRBV20-1, the J call TRBJ2-3; TCRdb's D call, TRBD1, is unchecked because there is no DNA. CDR1 and CDR2 (germline): DFQATT, SNEGSKA (reference sequence). CDR3 length equals 15 residues. The CDR3 sequence: CSARDVSGTTDTQYF.